Included here is one TCR beta chain sequence, with context. The antigen is undetermined. This record comes from a study of T cell responses to AZD1222 COVID-19 vaccine. Study-wide findings and caveats: Spike-wide vaccine-associated CD4 TCRs dominated at 160-218 and 743-854. Clonal diversity may have been underestimated, and the donors were mostly white British, with more females than males. Compared with day 0, the breadth and depth of the Spike-specific TCR repertoire rose significantly after two doses of AZD1222.

Assay: immunoSEQ multiplex PCR; the TCRdb copy retains only in-frame clones and omits some. The table lists 150,000 to 200,000 clones, around nine tenths of them singletons. Germline lookup yields CDR1 LGHNA and CDR2 YSLEER. Trimming left V 0 bases short and J 6 bases short, with 14 bases between. The CDR3 is 15 amino acids. This specimen consisted of peripheral blood, obtained 28 days after the second AZD1222 dose. The genes are TRBV4-3 and TRBJ1-1; no reliable D call. This TCR was recovered from an adult who received the AZD1222 COVID-19 vaccine. CDR3 loop: CASSQEPYSGAEAFF. The CDR3, as DNA: TGCGCCAGCAGCCAAGAACCCTATTCCGGAGCTGAAGCTTTCTTT.